The source of this T cell receptor (beta chain) is a study of blood T cells in healthy people across ages. Whole-study results and caveats: Those diversity estimates obtained from one million T cells were thought to be underestimates.

Alongside a J-beta primer mix, a sample-barcoded 5' primer served in a second PCR lasting about 7 to 12 cycles. TCRdb reprocessed the 5' RACE reads with MiXCR, giving one entry per CDR3 protein. The table lists 650,000 to 900,000 distinct CDR3 sequences, around 62% of them singletons. V lost 9 bases and J lost 3, with 17 bases in between. CDR3 length: 15 amino acids. As concerns this clonotype: Its antigen remains unidentified.

The rearrangement links TRBV12-3 or TRBV12-4 to TRBJ1-4; a weak D match, TRBD1 (6 bases). The sequenced material came from blood. The source is a man aged 30 to 45 in good health. The CDR3 loop reads CASSKGGLSNEKLFF. The CDR3 bases are TGTGCCAGTTCCAAGGGGGGACTTTCTAATGAAAAACTGTTTTTT.